The 24 T cell receptor beta chains listed next were all sequenced from one sample in a study of identifying expanded T cells in peripheral blood. Sequencing used immunoSEQ multiplex PCR; TCRdb keeps in-frame clones, though not all of them. The sample records about 86,000 clones, around 83% being singletons. Sequences were obtained from blood. The receptors shown here come from a person between 18 and 70 years old in good health.

The gene calls are TRBV19 and TRBJ2-7; 10 bases line up with TRBD1. Germline loops: CDR1 LNHDA, CDR2 SQIVND (reference sequence). Trimming removed 8 bases from V and 1 base from J; junction bases left unmatched: 11. This CDR3 contains 16 residues. The CDR3 nucleotides are TGTGCCAGTTCTACCGTTGGGACAGGGGTATCCTACGAGCAGTACTTC. Translating it yields CASSTVGTGVSYEQYF.

The CDR3 spells CASSTLMGTAVLGGYTF. The CDR3, as DNA: TGTGCCAGCAGCACCCTAATGGGGACCGCCGTCCTGGGCGGCTACACCTTC. The V and J genes are TRBV21-1 and TRBJ1-2. TRBV21-1 is designated a pseudogene. CDR3 length equals 17 residues.

The chain joins TRBV19 to TRBJ2-7; D is perhaps TRBD2 (5 bases). Germline CDR1 LNHDA, CDR2 SQIVND (reference sequence). The germline V and J ends were trimmed by 3 bases and 6 bases, with 9 bases remaining between them. The CDR3 extends over 12 amino acids. The DNA of the CDR3 is TGTGCCAGTAGTATTAGTGGAGGCGAGCAGTACTTC. This encodes CASSISGGEQYF.

The V and J genes are TRBV6-6 and TRBJ1-2; possible D gene TRBD1, 6 bases. Deletions cut 8 bases from V and 0 bases from J, with 10 bases between. Germline V gene sequence: CDR1 MNHNY, CDR2 SVGAGI (reference sequence). This CDR3 is built from 13 residues. The CDR3 DNA reads as TGTGCCAGCCGTACAGGGACTAACTATGGCTACACCTTC. Translating gives CASRTGTNYGYTF.

V usage is TRBV19 and J usage is TRBJ1-1; D is unclear. V lost 1 base and J 0 bases, leaving 9 bases between the germline ends. There are 15 residues in the CDR3. Germline CDR1 is LNHDA and CDR2 is SQIVND (reference sequence). This chain's CDR3 is CASSIGLRMNTEAFF. Here the CDR3 DNA reads TGTGCCAGTAGTATAGGACTGAGAATGAACACTGAAGCTTTCTTT.

In its sample, this clone was seen a few times. V is TRBV7-9 and J is TRBJ2-3; tentatively, D is TRBD1 or TRBD2 (6 bases each). The V end lost 7 bases, the J end lost 1 base, and 18 bases lay between the germline ends. The CDR3 has 16 amino acids. Germline V gene lookup returns CDR1 SEHNR and CDR2 FQNEAQ (reference sequence). CDR3 sequence reads: CASTSGGGGRTDTQYF. CDR3 in DNA: TGTGCCAGCACCTCCGGGGGTGGGGGCCGCACAGATACGCAGTATTTT. The variable domain in full, completed from reference TRBV7-9 and TRBJ2-3, reads DTGVSQNPRHKITKRGQNVTFRCDPISEHNRLYWYRQTLGQGPEFLTYFQNEAQLEKSRLLSDRFSAERPKGSFSTLEIQRTEQGDSAMYLCASTSGGGGRTDTQYFGPGTRLTVL.

The chain combines TRBV25-1 with TRBJ1-1, with unresolved D. CDR1 is MGHDK and CDR2 is SYGVNS in the germline V gene. This CDR3 contains 13 residues. The germline V and J ends were trimmed by 7 bases and 1 base, with 10 bases remaining between them. The CDR3 protein is CASMKNSNTEAFF. The CDR3 DNA is TGTGCCAGCATGAAAAACTCGAACACTGAAGCTTTCTTT.

This chain connects TRBV4-3 to TRBJ1-2; D gene unclear. CDR1 is LGHNA, CDR2 YSLEER, per germline. The ends were cut back, 0 bases at V and 1 base at J, with 12 bases in the middle. The CDR3 extends over 16 amino acids. CDR3 sequence reads: CASSQDSQEVNYGYTF. CDR3 nucleotides: TGCGCCAGCAGCCAAGACTCCCAGGAGGTTAACTATGGCTACACCTTC.

The chain couples TRBV5-4 to TRBJ1-1, with TRBD1 matching over 9 bases. With V trimmed by 3 bases and J by 2 bases, 5 bases remained unmatched. This CDR3 has 15 residues. Germline assignment: CDR1 SGHNT and CDR2 YYREEE (reference sequence). CDR3 protein: CASSWGQGTNTEAFF. CDR3 nucleotide sequence: TGTGCCAGCAGCTGGGGACAGGGAACTAACACTGAAGCTTTCTTT.

This clone was detected only a few times. The V gene is TRBV4-1, the J gene TRBJ1-5, with a tentative D call TRBD1 (5 bases). This CDR3 is built from 16 residues. CDR1 is MGHRA, CDR2 YSYEKL, per germline. The V end was cut by 4 bases, the J end by 2 bases, with 15 bases between. The CDR3 region is CASSPTGGVGNQPQHF. The CDR3 coding sequence is TGCGCCAGCAGCCCCACGGGAGGGGTCGGCAATCAGCCCCAGCATTTT.

J is TRBJ2-2 and V is TRBV5-1; no reliable D call. The CDR3 is 16 amino acids. Germline CDR1 reads SGHRS; CDR2 reads YFSETQ. The ends were cut back, 5 bases at V and 6 bases at J, with 20 bases in the middle. The CDR3 is CASRTGGGAVAGELFF. Written as DNA, the CDR3 is TGCGCCAGCAGGACGGGCGGCGGCGCGGTGGCCGGGGAGCTGTTTTTT.

J is TRBJ2-3 and V is TRBV18; 12 bases fit TRBD2. The CDR3 extends over 16 amino acids. Germline V lookup: CDR1 KGHSH, CDR2 LQKENI. V gave up 3 bases and J gave up 5 bases; unmatched junction bases: 6. The CDR3 nucleotides read TGTGCCAGCTCACCGACCCTAGCGGGGGGGAAAGATACGCAGTATTTT. This translates into CASSPTLAGGKDTQYF.

The gene calls are TRBV7-2 and TRBJ2-7; 7 bases match TRBD1. CDR3 size: 15 residues. Per the germline V gene, CDR1 is SGHTA and CDR2 is FQGNSA. V was pared by 5 bases and J by 4 bases, with 11 bases of the junction left unmatched. CDR3 nucleotide sequence: TGTGCCAGCAGCGTACGGACAGGCTTGGGGTACGAGCAGTACTTC. Translation gives CASSVRTGLGYEQYF. The full variable domain, in which reference TRBV7-2 and TRBJ2-7 provide the parts outside the CDR3, is GAGVSQSPSNKVTEKGKDVELRCDPISGHTALYWYRQSLGQGLEFLIYFQGNSAPDKSGLPSDRFSAERTGGSVSTLTIQRTQQEDSAVYLCASSVRTGLGYEQYFGPGTRLTVT.

This clone came up a few times. V usage is TRBV7-2 and J usage is TRBJ1-3; D unclear. CDR1 SGHTA and CDR2 FQGNSA come from the germline V gene. The CDR3 spans 14 residues. V was pared by 2 bases and J by 6 bases, with 11 bases between. The CDR3, as DNA: TGTGCCAGCAGCTTAACCCTATATGAAAACACCATATATTTT. It specifies CASSLTLYENTIYF.

The table lists this clone with a count of one. V usage is TRBV28 and J usage is TRBJ1-5, with no clear D. V was clipped by 6 bases and J by 1 base, with 13 bases between them. The CDR3 sequence is 15 residues long. Per the germline V gene, CDR1 is MDHEN and CDR2 is SYDVKM. The CDR3 coding sequence is TGTGCCAGCAGCGCTGCCCTGGGGAGCAATCAGCCCCAGCATTTT. This sequence encodes CASSAALGSNQPQHF.

The V and J genes are TRBV5-1 and TRBJ1-1; D remains unclear. V was clipped by 4 bases and J by 4 bases, with 14 bases between them. Germline lookup yields CDR1 SGHRS and CDR2 YFSETQ. CDR3 length equals 14 residues. The CDR3 region is CASSRFLGSTEAFF. The CDR3 DNA is TGCGCCAGCAGCCGATTCTTGGGTAGCACTGAAGCTTTCTTT.

The table lists this clone with a few counts. The sample has other DNA sequences that encode this CDR3 too. The gene calls are TRBV7-9 and TRBJ2-3; D remains ambiguous. Germline loops: CDR1 SEHNR, CDR2 FQNEAQ (reference sequence). Between the trimmed V and J ends, which lost 1 base and 3 bases, there was a span of 5 bases. The CDR3 totals 13 residues. The CDR3 sequence: CASSLEGTDTQYF. The CDR3 DNA reads as TGTGCCAGCAGCTTAGAGGGAACAGATACGCAGTATTTT.

The V call is TRBV7-2, the J call TRBJ1-1, with 8 bases aligning to TRBD1. With 1 base clipped from V and 5 bases from J, the junction kept 9 bases outside the gene matches. Looked up from germline, CDR1 is SGHTA and CDR2 is FQGNSA. This CDR3 comprises 16 residues. The CDR3 protein is CASSLEGQVTSTEAFF. CDR3 nucleotide sequence: TGTGCCAGCAGCTTAGAGGGACAGGTAACGAGTACTGAAGCTTTCTTT.

V usage is TRBV19 and J usage is TRBJ2-6; D gene ambiguous. V was shortened by 7 bases and J by 4 bases, with 2 bases between the two germline ends. CDR3 length equals 11 residues. Germline V lookup: CDR1 LNHDA, CDR2 SQIVND (reference sequence). CDR3 sequence: CASKGANVLTF. The CDR3 DNA reads TGTGCCAGTAAGGGGGCCAACGTCCTGACTTTC.

The chain employs TRBV9 and TRBJ1-2; D is unresolved. There are 17 residues in the CDR3. Trimming removed 0 bases at V and 3 bases at J, with 18 bases between. The germline gives CDR1 SGDLS, CDR2 YYNGEE. Here the CDR3 DNA reads TGTGCCAGCAGCGTAGAAGGGCGCCGGTTGGCGTACTATGGCTACACCTTC. It encodes CASSVEGRRLAYYGYTF.

The rearrangement joins TRBV7-2 to TRBJ1-2; D call uncertain. CDR1 SGHTA and CDR2 FQGNSA come from the germline V gene. V was shortened by 3 bases and J by 4 bases, with 12 bases between the two germline ends. The CDR3 loop spans 14 amino acids. The CDR3 bases are TGTGCCAGCAGCTTTGGCCCAGAGACCTATGGCTACACCTTC. It is translated as CASSFGPETYGYTF.

This chain uses TRBV5-1 with TRBJ1-1; D possibly corresponds to TRBD1 (5 bases). CDR1 and CDR2 (germline): SGHRS, YFSETQ. The CDR3 runs 14 residues. The V end lost 4 bases, the J end lost 6 bases, and 16 bases lay between the germline ends. The CDR3 here is CASSGMRGAAEAFF. Written as DNA, the CDR3 is TGCGCCAGCAGCGGTATGAGGGGCGCGGCTGAAGCTTTCTTT.

V gene TRBV2 combines with J gene TRBJ2-3; possible D gene TRBD1, 7 bases. The CDR3 covers 15 residues. The V gene lost 4 bases and the J gene lost 2 bases, with 13 bases spanning the gap. CDR1 is SNHLY and CDR2 is FYNNEI in the germline V gene. The CDR3 nucleotides read TGTGCCAGCAGTGTATCCAGGGGGGTCACAGATACGCAGTATTTT. Translated: CASSVSRGVTDTQYF.

The chain combines TRBV5-4 with TRBJ2-5; TRBD2 agrees at 7 bases. J lost 2 bases, V lost 4 bases, and 8 bases had no gene match. Germline V CDR1 and CDR2: SGHNT, YYREEE (reference sequence). The CDR3 totals 15 residues. The CDR3: CASSLYRTSQETQYF. The DNA for the CDR3 is TGTGCCAGCAGCCTCTACAGGACTAGTCAAGAGACCCAGTACTTC. Full variable domain (missing parts from reference TRBV5-4 and TRBJ2-5): ETGVTQSPTHLIKTRGQQVTLRCSSQSGHNTVSWYQQALGQGPQFIFQYYREEENGRGNFPPRFSGLQFPNYSSELNVNALELDDSALYLCASSLYRTSQETQYFGPGTRLLVL.